The 9 T cell receptor beta chains below come from one sample, sequenced in a study of blood T cell repertoires in COVID-19. Some clones are missing from TCRdb's copy, which holds only in-frame ones; the method was immunoSEQ multiplex PCR. This table holds approximately 210,000 clones, about 79% found once. The sequenced sample consisted of PBMCs or T cells enriched from blood (not recorded which). The receptors here all came from an older woman who had recovered from COVID-19.

The J gene is TRBJ2-7, the V gene TRBV7-2; the D gene is possibly TRBD2 (6 bases). The ends were cut back, 5 bases at V and 4 bases at J, with 21 bases in the middle. Germline CDR1 and CDR2: SGHTA and FQGNSA. The CDR3 length is 16 residues. The CDR3 DNA sequence: TGTGCCAGCAGCCCAAGAAGGGGAAATAGCGGTTACGAGCAGTACTTC. Translation gives CASSPRRGNSGYEQYF.

V usage is TRBV7-3 and J usage is TRBJ2-7; 11 nucleotides agree with TRBD1. The germline V gene encodes CDR1 SGHTA and CDR2 FQGTGA. The CDR3 sequence is 14 residues long. Germline trimming cut 4 bases from V and 6 bases from J; bases unmatched to any gene: 5. The CDR3 spells CASSSGQGAGEQYF. DNA for the CDR3: TGTGCCAGCAGCTCCGGACAGGGGGCGGGCGAGCAGTACTTC.

The chain uses TRBV9 and TRBJ2-1; D remains unclear. The V end lost 0 bases, the J end lost 5 bases, and 12 bases lay between the germline ends. The CDR3 sequence is 15 residues long. In germline, CDR1 is SGDLS, CDR2 YYNGEE. The CDR3 is CASSVGMETHNEQFF. CDR3 bases: TGTGCCAGCAGCGTAGGTATGGAGACCCACAATGAGCAGTTCTTC.

The table lists this clone with a count of one. The CDR3 spells CASSLAGGRGDGNTIYF. Written as DNA, the CDR3 is TGTGCCAGCAGCTTAGCCGGGGGGAGGGGTGATGGAAACACCATATATTTT. This sequence joins TRBV7-8 and TRBJ1-3, with D perhaps matching TRBD1 (5 bases). The CDR3 loop spans 17 amino acids. The V and J ends lost 0 bases and 3 bases respectively, with 15 bases between them. CDR1 is SGHVS, CDR2 FQNEAQ, per germline. Supplemented by reference TRBV7-8 and TRBJ1-3, the full variable domain reads GAGVSQSPRYKVAKRGQDVALRCDPISGHVSLFWYQQALGQGPEFLTYFQNEAQLDKSGLPSDRFFAERPEGSVSTLKIQRTQQEDSAVYLCASSLAGGRGDGNTIYFGEGSWLTVV.

DNA for the CDR3: TGTGCCAGTAGTATCTCGACTAGTGAGCAGTTCTTC. It codes for CASSISTSEQFF. The chain uses TRBV19 and TRBJ2-1, with D maybe TRBD2 (6 bases). The CDR3 contains 12 residues. Trimming took 3 bases from V and 9 from J, leaving 9 bases between them. Germline loops: CDR1 LNHDA, CDR2 SQIVND (reference sequence).

The chain links TRBV29-1 to TRBJ2-7, with TRBD1 matching over 7 bases. Germline CDR1 is SQVTM and CDR2 is ANQGSEA. V was clipped by 7 bases and J by 3 bases; unmatched bases: 9. The CDR3 is 13 residues long. Written as DNA, the CDR3 is TGCAGCGCTCAGGGACAGACCCTCTACGAGCAGTACTTC. Amino acid sequence: CSAQGQTLYEQYF.

V and J are TRBV12-5 and TRBJ2-1, with 7 nucleotides matching TRBD2. The CDR3 spans 18 residues. The V and J ends lost 2 bases and 7 bases, in that order; junction bases with no gene match: 17. CDR1 LGHNT and CDR2 FRNRAP come from the germline V gene. In DNA form, the CDR3 reads TGTGCTAGTGGTTTGCCCCACCATGAAGCGGGATCAGGGAATGAGCAGTTCTTC. It is translated as CASGLPHHEAGSGNEQFF.

The chain recombines TRBV7-2 with TRBJ1-1, with a tentative D call TRBD1 (6 bases). The CDR3 spans 16 residues. Trimming stripped 6 bases from V and 0 bases from J, with 17 bases between. Germline CDR1 and CDR2: SGHTA and FQGNSA. The CDR3 DNA follows: TGTGCCAGCAGTTTAAACCCAGGGACAATGAACACTGAAGCTTTCTTT. Amino acid sequence: CASSLNPGTMNTEAFF.

This clone was detected once. CDR3 protein: CASSNNNAGQVAGYTF. CDR3 coding DNA: TGTGCCAGCTCAAACAACAACGCGGGACAGGTCGCGGGCTACACCTTC. The rearrangement uses TRBV18 and TRBJ1-2; 8 positions match TRBD1. The CDR3 covers 16 residues. Trimming at V came to 5 bases and at J to 8 bases, leaving 16 bases not matched to a gene. Germline V gene data show CDR1 as KGHSH and CDR2 as LQKENI.